This T cell receptor beta chain was sequenced in a study of blood T cell repertoires in COVID-19. Authors' data handling: Nucleated cell number was recorded as an estimate derived from reference gene primer amplification. TCRdb's copy holds only in-frame clones and misses some; the assay was immunoSEQ multiplex PCR. V and J calls and clone size are as listed in that table; D and trimming were resolved from the DNA. Among around 100,000 clones listed, more than 75% were seen once. This TCR came from a man in his forties or fifties with acute or convalescent COVID-19. What was sequenced was peripheral blood.

The CDR3 DNA follows: TGTGCCAGCTCCGGAGGTAACAATCAGCCCCAGCATTTT. Protein sequence: CASSGGNNQPQHF. The chain is built from TRBV25-1 and TRBJ1-5; D remains ambiguous. The V end lost 8 bases, the J end lost 3 bases, and 11 bases lay between the germline ends. This CDR3 has 13 amino acids. Per germline, CDR1 MGHDK and CDR2 SYGVNS. Full variable domain (missing parts from reference TRBV25-1 and TRBJ1-5): EADIYQTPRYLVIGTGKKITLECSQTMGHDKMYWYQQDPGMELHLIHYSYGVNSTEKGDLSSESTVSRIRTEHFPLTLESARPSHTSQYLCASSGGNNQPQHFGDGTRLSIL.